Below, one TCR beta chain is given with its context. Its specificity is unknown. Prepared TCR beta cDNA libraries contained unique molecular identifiers. One entry per CDR3 protein, called by TCRdb with MiXCR from the PCR reads. The profile covers fewer than 900,000 distinct CDR3 sequences, with around 45% appearing a single time and roughly 5% taken by the ten largest. The data belong to a study of post-analysis software for immune sequencing data. Study as a whole: In terms of disease course, relapsing-remitting, secondary progressive and progressive-relapsing multiple sclerosis were included. Study observations and caveats: For normalized Chao1 diversity, multiple sclerosis patients scored significantly lower than controls did.

Input material: blood. The receptor comes from a girl aged 10-17 years with multiple sclerosis.

The CDR3 sequence: CSARSSGSSLDEQFF. CDR3 bases: TGCAGTGCTAGGAGTAGCGGGAGTTCTTTGGATGAGCAGTTCTTC. This chain links TRBV20-1 with TRBJ2-1; 9 bases map to TRBD2. Germline V gene sequence: CDR1 DFQATT, CDR2 SNEGSKA (reference sequence). The J segment lost 8 bases and the V segment lost 3 bases, leaving 11 bases of the junction unmatched. The length of the CDR3 is 15 residues.